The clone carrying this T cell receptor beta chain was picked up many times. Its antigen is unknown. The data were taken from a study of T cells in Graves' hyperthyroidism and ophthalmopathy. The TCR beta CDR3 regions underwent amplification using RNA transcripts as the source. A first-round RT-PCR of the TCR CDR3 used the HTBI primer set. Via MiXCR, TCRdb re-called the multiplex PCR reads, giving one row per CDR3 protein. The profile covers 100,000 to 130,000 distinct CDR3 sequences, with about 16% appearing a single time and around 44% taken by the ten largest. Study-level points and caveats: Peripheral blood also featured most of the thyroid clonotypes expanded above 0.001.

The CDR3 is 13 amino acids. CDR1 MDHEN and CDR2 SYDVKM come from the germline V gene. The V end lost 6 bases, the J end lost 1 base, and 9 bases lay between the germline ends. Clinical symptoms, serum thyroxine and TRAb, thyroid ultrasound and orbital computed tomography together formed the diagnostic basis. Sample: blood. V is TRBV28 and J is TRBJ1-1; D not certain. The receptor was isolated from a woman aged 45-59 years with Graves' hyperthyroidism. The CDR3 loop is CASRRTQNTEAFF. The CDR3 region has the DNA TGTGCCAGCAGACGAACACAGAACACTGAAGCTTTCTTT.